This TCR beta chain is drawn from a study of blood T cell repertoires in COVID-19. Per the authors' pipeline: It was from reference gene primer amplification that nucleated cell counts were estimated. TCRdb's table, derived via immunoSEQ multiplex PCR, lists solely in-frame clones and lacks some. That table is the source of V, J and clone size, and D and trimming were worked out from the DNA. This table has 250,000 to 350,000 clones, 88% appearing once. This clone was seen only once. V lost 3 bases, J lost 1 base, and 12 bases lay in between. Germline values: CDR1 MGHDK, CDR2 SYGVNS. This CDR3 region has 15 residues.

The sequencing sample was made of PBMCs or T cells enriched from blood (not recorded which). The sequence derives from a woman in her twenties or thirties who had recovered from COVID-19. V usage is TRBV25-1 and J usage is TRBJ1-1, with D maybe TRBD1 (5 bases). CDR3 region: CASSDQTQGNTEAFF. The CDR3 DNA reads TGTGCCAGCAGTGATCAGACCCAGGGGAACACTGAAGCTTTCTTT.